The sequence of this TCR beta chain was determined in a study of CD8+CD57+ T cells in acquired aplastic anemia (dated by TCRdb to about 2018). Turning to the overall study: A mean of around 3.3 ug of DNA, ranging from roughly 0.2 to 27.4 ug, was extracted from sorted CD4+ and CD8+ cells. CD8+CD57+ expansion was defined as frequency above the mean frequency observed in healthy subjects.

Genomic DNA served as template for TCR beta VDJ combination and CDR3 sequence profiling. An Illumina HiSeq 2000 was used for TCR repertoire sequencing. The paper's data handling went like this. TRBV/TRBJ rearrangement plots, CDR3 size and DJ length profiles, and Simpson's diversity index were used to evaluate the repertoires. The most abundant DNA sequence in the deep sequencing data was taken as the immunodominant clone. CDR3 amino acid sequences were checked for sharing between subjects and were compared against published repertoires and the VDJdb database. Starting from the raw public reads, TCRdb applied fastp trimming at Q25, assembled clones with MiXCR and retained in-frame beta chains. Every entry covers one CDR3 protein and lists the most common genes and DNA from its rows. Here the V and J calls rest on TCRdb's processing, not on the authors' analysis. In all, the sample holds 170,000 or so distinct CDR3 sequences, and 45% to 50% of those were seen once. The ten most abundant clones make up under 40% of the sample.

To note about this clonotype: It has no known antigen specificity. Base qualities are not recorded, but no much larger clone differs from it by a single base.

Results and caveats for the whole study, not just this receptor: No significant difference in CD8+ Simpson's diversity was found between patients and healthy controls (P=0.060). Some 30 CD8+ CDR3 sequences were found to be shared between patients and controls, but these sequences appeared to be highly expressed in patients and within the immunodominant clones of the patients.

The patients picked for sequencing were ones in whom flow cytometry had shown an expansion of CD8+CD57+ cells. Severe acquired aplastic anemia was diagnosed in all patients according to International Study of Aplastic Anemia and Agranulocytosis and Camitta criteria. No therapy had been received by the patients at the time of blood sampling. In the study, sorted CD4+ and CD8+ blood T cells from patients with severe aplastic anemia and from healthy subjects underwent deep sequencing of TCR repertoires. Patients were enrolled in the USA under clinicaltrials.gov protocols 00001620, 01623167, 00001397, 00071045, 00081523 and 00961064. Ficoll-Paque density gradient centrifugation was used to isolate peripheral blood mononuclear cells. Before DNA extraction, CD4+ and CD8+ T cells were sorted with FACS or magnetic beads. Via the germline V gene, CDR1 is SGDLS and CDR2 YYNGEE. V was cut back by 9 bases and J by 1 base, leaving a gap of 11 bases between them. The CDR3 starts with the cysteine, ends with the phenylalanine, and has 14 residues. Kept here is only the CDR3 DNA, which spans 42 bases and is read in frame from base 1.

The sequence was obtained from a human donor with aplastic anemia. In this chain, TRBV9 is recombined with TRBJ2-6; the best D guess is TRBD2, with 6 bases matching. Sequencing was carried out using sorted CD4+, CD8+, or CD8+CD57+ T cells (not recorded which) from PBMCs. CDR3 protein: CATGVASGANVLTF. The nucleotide sequence is given as TGTGCCACGGGAGTCGCTTCTGGGGCCAACGTCCTGACTTTC.